A single sample gave rise to the 7 T cell receptor beta chains below, sequenced in a study of cytomegalovirus exposure and HLA in healthy donors (dated by TCRdb to the late 2010s). Preparation of the library involved the immunoSEQ multiplex PCR assay. A mixture of 60 forward primers for TCR Vbeta segments and 13 reverse primers for TCR Jbeta segments was used in the multiplex PCR. This immuneACCESS table, as held by TCRdb, lists in-frame sequences with V and J called but not all clones. Of the missing ones, under half trace to an unresolved V gene in checked studies; the others have no known cause. In all, the sample holds 150,000 to 200,000 clones, and approximately 80% of those were seen once. About 4.9% of the sample comes from the top ten. Source material: PBMCs. The receptor source for this set is a man between 18 and 29 years old in good health and CMV-seronegative.

This chain links TRBV7-9 with TRBJ2-1; 8 nucleotides line up with TRBD2. Germline V gene data show CDR1 as SEHNR and CDR2 as FQNEAQ (reference sequence). This CDR3 spans 17 amino acids. J was trimmed by 0 bases and V by 5 bases; bases with no gene match: 9. The CDR3 sequence is CASSQSGTRRSYNEQFF. CDR3 DNA: TGTGCCAGCAGCCAATCCGGGACTAGGCGCTCCTACAATGAGCAGTTCTTC.

The rearrangement uses TRBV6-4 and TRBJ2-3; 9 nucleotides align to TRBD2. Germline values: CDR1 MRHNA, CDR2 SNTAGT. Trimming took 0 bases from V and 3 from J; bases not matched to a gene: 4. This CDR3 has 16 residues. The CDR3 sequence: CASSDSSGSETDTQYF. The CDR3 DNA reads as TGTGCCAGCAGTGACTCTAGCGGGAGTGAAACAGATACGCAGTATTTT.

The V call is TRBV11-3, the J call TRBJ1-1, with D maybe TRBD1 (5 bases). Germline CDR1 reads SGHNT; CDR2 reads YENEEA. The CDR3 runs 12 residues. Deletions cut 5 bases from V and 1 base from J, with 5 bases between. CDR3 DNA: TGTGCCAGCAGCGGACAGAACACTGAAGCTTTCTTT. Amino acids: CASSGQNTEAFF.

The chain joins TRBV19 to TRBJ2-7; the match to TRBD2 covers 10 bases. Trimming cost V 7 bases and J 2 bases; bases outside gene matches: 8. The length of the CDR3 is 15 residues. CDR1 and CDR2 (germline): LNHDA, SQIVND (reference sequence). CDR3 DNA: TGTGCCAGTAAAGCGGGAGGGGGGGAAGCCTACGAGCAGTACTTC. This gives the protein CASKAGGGEAYEQYF.

The V call is TRBV19, the J call TRBJ2-7, with 10 bases identical to TRBD1. The CDR3 spans 13 residues. The germline V gene has CDR1 LNHDA and CDR2 SQIVND (reference sequence). The ends lost 6 bases at V and 3 bases at J; junction bases unmatched: 2. For the CDR3, the DNA is TGTGCCAGTAGGGGGACAGGGGTCTACGAGCAGTACTTC. Amino acids: CASRGTGVYEQYF. Looking up the rest from reference TRBV19 and TRBJ2-7 gives the full variable domain: DGGITQSPKYLFRKEGQNVTLSCEQNLNHDAMYWYRQDPGQGLRLIYYSQIVNDFQKGDIAEGYSVSREKKESFPLTVTSAQKNPTAFYLCASRGTGVYEQYFGPGTRLTVT.

The chain employs TRBV5-1 and TRBJ2-3; D remains ambiguous. Germline V gene data show CDR1 as SGHRS and CDR2 as YFSETQ. Trimming left V 0 bases short and J 6 bases short, with 5 bases between. The CDR3 length is 12 residues. CDR3 in DNA: TGCGCCAGCAGCTTGGGTCGGGATACGCAGTATTTT. As protein: CASSLGRDTQYF.

The chain carries TRBV19 and TRBJ2-1; TRBD1 is a possible D gene (6 bases). V lost 2 bases to trimming and J lost 0 bases, with 8 bases between them. The germline gives CDR1 LNHDA, CDR2 SQIVND (reference sequence). This CDR3 region has 15 residues. CDR3 in amino acids: CASSITGSSYNEQFF. DNA of the CDR3: TGTGCCAGTAGTATAACAGGGAGCTCCTACAATGAGCAGTTCTTC.